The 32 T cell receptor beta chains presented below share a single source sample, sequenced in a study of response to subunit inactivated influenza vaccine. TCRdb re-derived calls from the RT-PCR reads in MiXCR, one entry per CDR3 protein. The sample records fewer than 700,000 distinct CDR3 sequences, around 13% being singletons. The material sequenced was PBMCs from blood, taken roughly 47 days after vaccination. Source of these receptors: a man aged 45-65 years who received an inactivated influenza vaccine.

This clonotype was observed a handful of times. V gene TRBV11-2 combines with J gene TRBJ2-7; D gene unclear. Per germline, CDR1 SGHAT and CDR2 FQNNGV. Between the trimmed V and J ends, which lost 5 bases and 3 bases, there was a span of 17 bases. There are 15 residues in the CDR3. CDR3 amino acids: CASSPGFHSVYEQYF. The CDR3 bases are TGTGCCAGCAGCCCCGGTTTTCACTCTGTCTACGAGCAGTACTTC.

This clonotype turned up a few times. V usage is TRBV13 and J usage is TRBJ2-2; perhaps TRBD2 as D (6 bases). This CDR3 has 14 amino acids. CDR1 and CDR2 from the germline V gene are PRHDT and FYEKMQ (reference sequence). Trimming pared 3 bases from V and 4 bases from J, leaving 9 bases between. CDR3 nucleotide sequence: TGTGCCAGCAGCTTTTGGGAGGCCACCGGGGAGCTGTTTTTT. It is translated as CASSFWEATGELFF.

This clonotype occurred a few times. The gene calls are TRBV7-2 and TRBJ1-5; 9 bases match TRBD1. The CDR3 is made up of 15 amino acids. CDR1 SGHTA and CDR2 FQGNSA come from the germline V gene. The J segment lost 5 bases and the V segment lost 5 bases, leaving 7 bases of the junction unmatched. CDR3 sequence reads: CASSPGGQGHQPQHF. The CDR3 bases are TGTGCCAGCAGCCCAGGGGGACAGGGCCATCAGCCCCAGCATTTT.

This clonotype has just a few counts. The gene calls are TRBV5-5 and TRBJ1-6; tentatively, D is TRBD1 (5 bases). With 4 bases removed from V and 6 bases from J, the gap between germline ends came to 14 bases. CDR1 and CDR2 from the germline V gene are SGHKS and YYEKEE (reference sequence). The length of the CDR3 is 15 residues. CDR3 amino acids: CASSREPQGNSPLHF. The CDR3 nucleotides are TGTGCCAGCAGCCGGGAGCCCCAGGGTAATTCACCCCTCCACTTT. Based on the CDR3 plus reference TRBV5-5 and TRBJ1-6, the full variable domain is DAGVTQSPTHLIKTRGQQVTLRCSPISGHKSVSWYQQVLGQGPQFIFQYYEKEERGRGNFPDRFSARQFPNYSSELNVNALLLGDSALYLCASSREPQGNSPLHFGNGTRLTVT.

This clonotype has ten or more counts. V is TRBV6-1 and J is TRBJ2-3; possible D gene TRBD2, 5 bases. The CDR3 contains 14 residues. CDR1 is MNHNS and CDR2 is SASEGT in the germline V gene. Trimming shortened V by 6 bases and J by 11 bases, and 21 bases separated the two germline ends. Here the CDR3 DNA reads TGTGCCAGCAGCGAGGTTGAGGGAGACTCCCAGCAGTATTTT. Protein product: CASSEVEGDSQQYF.

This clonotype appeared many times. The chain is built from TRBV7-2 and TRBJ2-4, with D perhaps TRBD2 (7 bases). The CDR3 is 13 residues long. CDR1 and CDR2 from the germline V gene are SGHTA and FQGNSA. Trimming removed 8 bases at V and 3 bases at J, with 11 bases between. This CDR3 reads CASRGAVKNIQYF. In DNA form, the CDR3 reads TGTGCCAGCCGGGGGGCCGTCAAAAACATTCAGTACTTC.

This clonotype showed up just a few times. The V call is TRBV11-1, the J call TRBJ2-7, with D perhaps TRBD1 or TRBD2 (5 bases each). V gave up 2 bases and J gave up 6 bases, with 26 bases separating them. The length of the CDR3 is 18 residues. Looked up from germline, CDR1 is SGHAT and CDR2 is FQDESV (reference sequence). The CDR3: CASSLWTWDRAKPIEQYF. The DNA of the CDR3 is TGTGCCAGCAGCTTATGGACCTGGGACCGGGCCAAACCCATCGAGCAGTACTTC.

CDR3 coding DNA: TGTGCCAGCACTGACACCGTCGGACAGGGGTCTTCACCCCTCCACTTT. This translates into CASTDTVGQGSSPLHF. This chain joins TRBV6-1 and TRBJ1-6; 9 bases align to TRBD1. J was trimmed by 9 bases and V by 7 bases; bases with no gene match: 13. In germline, CDR1 is MNHNS, CDR2 SASEGT. The CDR3 runs 16 residues.

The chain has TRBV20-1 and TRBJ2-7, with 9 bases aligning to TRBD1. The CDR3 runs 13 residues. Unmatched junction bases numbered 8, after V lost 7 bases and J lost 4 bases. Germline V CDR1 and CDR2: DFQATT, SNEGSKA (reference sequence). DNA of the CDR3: TGCAGTGTCCGGACAGGGGAGCGGTACGAGCAGTACTTC. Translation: CSVRTGERYEQYF.

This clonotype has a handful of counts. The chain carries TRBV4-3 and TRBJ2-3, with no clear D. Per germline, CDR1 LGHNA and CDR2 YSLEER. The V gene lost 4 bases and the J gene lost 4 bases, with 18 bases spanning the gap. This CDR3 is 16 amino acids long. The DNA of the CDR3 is TGCGCCAGCAGCCCAAAGGTGTACAGTTCCCCAGATACGCAGTATTTT. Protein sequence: CASSPKVYSSPDTQYF.

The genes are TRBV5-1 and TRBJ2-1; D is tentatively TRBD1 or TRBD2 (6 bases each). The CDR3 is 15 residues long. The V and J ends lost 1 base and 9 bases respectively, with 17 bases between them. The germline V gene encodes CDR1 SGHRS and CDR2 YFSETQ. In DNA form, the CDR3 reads TGCGCCAGCAGCTTGCGACTAGTGGGGGCAGGTGAGCAGTTCTTC. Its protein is CASSLRLVGAGEQFF.

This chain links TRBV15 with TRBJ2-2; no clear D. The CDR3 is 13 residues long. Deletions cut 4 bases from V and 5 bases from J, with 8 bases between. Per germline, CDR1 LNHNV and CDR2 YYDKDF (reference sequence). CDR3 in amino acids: CATSTDKTGELFF. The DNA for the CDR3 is TGTGCCACCAGCACCGACAAGACCGGGGAGCTGTTTTTT. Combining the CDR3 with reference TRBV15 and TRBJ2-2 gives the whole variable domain DAMVIQNPRYQVTQFGKPVTLSCSQTLNHNVMYWYQQKSSQAPKLLFHYYDKDFNNEADTPDNFQSRRPNTSFCFLDIRSPGLGDTAMYLCATSTDKTGELFFGEGSRLTVL.

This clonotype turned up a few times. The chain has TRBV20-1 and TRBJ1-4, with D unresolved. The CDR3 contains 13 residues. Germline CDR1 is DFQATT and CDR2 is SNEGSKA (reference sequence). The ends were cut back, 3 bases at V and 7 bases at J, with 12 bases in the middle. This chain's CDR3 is CSARNGGGEKLFF. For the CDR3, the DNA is TGCAGTGCTAGGAATGGAGGCGGTGAAAAACTGTTTTTT.

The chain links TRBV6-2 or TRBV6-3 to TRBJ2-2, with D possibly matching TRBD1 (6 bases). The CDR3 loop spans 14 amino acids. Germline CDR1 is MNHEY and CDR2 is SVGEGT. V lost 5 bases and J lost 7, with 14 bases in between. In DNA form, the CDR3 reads TGTGCCAGCAGTGACCACAGGGTCGGCGGGGAGCTGTTTTTT. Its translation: CASSDHRVGGELFF.

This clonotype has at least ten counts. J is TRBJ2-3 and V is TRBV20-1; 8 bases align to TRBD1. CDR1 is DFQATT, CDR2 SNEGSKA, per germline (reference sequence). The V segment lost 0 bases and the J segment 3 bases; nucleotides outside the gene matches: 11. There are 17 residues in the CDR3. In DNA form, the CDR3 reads TGCAGTGCTAGAGACGTCGAGCGGACAGGGCTTACAGATACGCAGTATTTT. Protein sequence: CSARDVERTGLTDTQYF.

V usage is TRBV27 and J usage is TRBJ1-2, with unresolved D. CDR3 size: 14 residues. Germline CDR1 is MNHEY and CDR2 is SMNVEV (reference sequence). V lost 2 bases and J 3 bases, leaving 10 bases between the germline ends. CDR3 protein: CASSLKGSYYGYTF. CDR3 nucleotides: TGTGCCAGCAGTTTAAAGGGATCTTACTATGGCTACACCTTC.

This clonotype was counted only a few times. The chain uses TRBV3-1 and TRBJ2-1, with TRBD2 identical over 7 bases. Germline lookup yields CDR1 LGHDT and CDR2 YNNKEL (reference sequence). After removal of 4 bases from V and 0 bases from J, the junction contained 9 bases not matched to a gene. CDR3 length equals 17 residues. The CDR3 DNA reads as TGTGCCAGCAGCCTAAGGGAGGGGTCAAGCTCCTACAATGAGCAGTTCTTC. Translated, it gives CASSLREGSSSYNEQFF.

The CDR3: CSVPVGLGYTF. The DNA for the CDR3 is TGCAGCGTTCCGGTTGGGCTCGGCTACACCTTC. The chain links TRBV29-1 to TRBJ1-2; the D is unclear. The CDR3 consists of 11 residues. With 5 bases removed from V and 8 bases from J, the gap between germline ends came to 12 bases. The germline V gene encodes CDR1 SQVTM and CDR2 ANQGSEA.

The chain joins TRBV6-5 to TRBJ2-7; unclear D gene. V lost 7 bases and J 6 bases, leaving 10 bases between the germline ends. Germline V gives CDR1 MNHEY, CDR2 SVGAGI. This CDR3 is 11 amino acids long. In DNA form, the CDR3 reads TGTGCCAGCACCGCCTGGGGCGAGCAGTACTTC. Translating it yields CASTAWGEQYF.

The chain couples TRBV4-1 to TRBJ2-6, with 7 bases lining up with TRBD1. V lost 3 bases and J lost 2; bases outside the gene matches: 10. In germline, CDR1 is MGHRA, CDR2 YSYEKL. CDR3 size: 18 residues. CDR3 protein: CASSQITGVNPGANVLTF. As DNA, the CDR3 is TGCGCCAGCAGCCAGATAACAGGGGTAAACCCTGGGGCCAACGTCCTGACTTTC.

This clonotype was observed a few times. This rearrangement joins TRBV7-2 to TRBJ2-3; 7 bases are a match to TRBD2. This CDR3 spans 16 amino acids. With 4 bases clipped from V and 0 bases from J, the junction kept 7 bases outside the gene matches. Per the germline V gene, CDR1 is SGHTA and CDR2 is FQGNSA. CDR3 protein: CASSSTAGLSTDTQYF. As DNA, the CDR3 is TGTGCCAGCAGCTCTACAGCGGGGCTTAGCACAGATACGCAGTATTTT.

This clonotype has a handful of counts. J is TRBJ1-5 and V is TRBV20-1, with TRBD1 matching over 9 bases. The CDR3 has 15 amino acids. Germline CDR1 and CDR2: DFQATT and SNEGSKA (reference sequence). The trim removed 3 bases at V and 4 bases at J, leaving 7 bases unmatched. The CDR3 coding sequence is TGCAGTGCTAGGGCCGGGACAGGGACAAATCAGCCCCAGCATTTT. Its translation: CSARAGTGTNQPQHF.

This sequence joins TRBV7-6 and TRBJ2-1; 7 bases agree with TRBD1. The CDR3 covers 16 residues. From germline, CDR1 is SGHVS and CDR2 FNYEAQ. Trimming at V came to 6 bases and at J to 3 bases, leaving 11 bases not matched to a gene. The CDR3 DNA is TGTGCCAGCAGTCGAGCACAGGGGCGGCTCTACAATGAGCAGTTCTTC. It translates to CASSRAQGRLYNEQFF. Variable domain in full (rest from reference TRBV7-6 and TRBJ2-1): GAGVSQSPRYKVTKRGQDVALRCDPISGHVSLYWYRQALGQGPEFLTYFNYEAQQDKSGLPNDRFSAERPEGSISTLTIQRTEQRDSAMYRCASSRAQGRLYNEQFFGPGTRLTVL.

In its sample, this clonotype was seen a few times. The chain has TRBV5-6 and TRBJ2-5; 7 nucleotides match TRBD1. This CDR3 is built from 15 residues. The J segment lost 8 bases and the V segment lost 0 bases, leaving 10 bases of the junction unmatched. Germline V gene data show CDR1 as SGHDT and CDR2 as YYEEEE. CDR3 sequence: CASSLALRTGGTQYF. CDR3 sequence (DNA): TGTGCCAGCAGCTTGGCTCTTAGGACAGGAGGAACCCAGTACTTC.

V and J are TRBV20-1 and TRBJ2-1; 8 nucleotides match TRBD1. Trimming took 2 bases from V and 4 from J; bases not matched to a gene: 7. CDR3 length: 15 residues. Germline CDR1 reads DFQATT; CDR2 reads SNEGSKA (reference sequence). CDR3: CSARHRQGTYNEQFF. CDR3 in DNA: TGCAGTGCTAGACACCGACAGGGGACGTACAATGAGCAGTTCTTC.

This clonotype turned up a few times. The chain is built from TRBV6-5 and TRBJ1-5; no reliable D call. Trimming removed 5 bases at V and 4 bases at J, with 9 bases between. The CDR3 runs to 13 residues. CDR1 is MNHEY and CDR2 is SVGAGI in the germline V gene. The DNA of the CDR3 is TGTGCCAGCAGTCAATCGAGAAATCAGCCCCAGCATTTT. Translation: CASSQSRNQPQHF.

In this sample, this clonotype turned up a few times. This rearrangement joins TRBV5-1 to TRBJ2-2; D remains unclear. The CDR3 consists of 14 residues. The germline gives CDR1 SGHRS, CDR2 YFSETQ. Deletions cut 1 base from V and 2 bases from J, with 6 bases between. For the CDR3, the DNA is TGCGCCAGCAGCTTGCTCATTAACACCGGGGAGCTGTTTTTT. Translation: CASSLLINTGELFF.

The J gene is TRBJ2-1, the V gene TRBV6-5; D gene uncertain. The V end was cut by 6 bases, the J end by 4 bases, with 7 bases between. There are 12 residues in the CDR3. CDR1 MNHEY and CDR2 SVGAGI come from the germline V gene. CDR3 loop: CASRANYNEQFF. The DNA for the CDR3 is TGTGCCAGCAGAGCTAATTACAATGAGCAGTTCTTC.

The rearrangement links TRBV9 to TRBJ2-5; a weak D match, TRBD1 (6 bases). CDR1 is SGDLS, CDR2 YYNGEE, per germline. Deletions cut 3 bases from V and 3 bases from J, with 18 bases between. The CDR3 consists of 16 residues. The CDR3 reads CASSAPRTDPEETQYF. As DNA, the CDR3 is TGTGCCAGCAGCGCCCCCCGGACAGACCCTGAAGAGACCCAGTACTTC.

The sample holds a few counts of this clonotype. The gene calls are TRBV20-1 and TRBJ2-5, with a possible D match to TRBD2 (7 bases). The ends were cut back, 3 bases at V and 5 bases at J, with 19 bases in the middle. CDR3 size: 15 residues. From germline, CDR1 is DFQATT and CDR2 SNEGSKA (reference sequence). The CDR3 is CSASDWGGAWETQYF. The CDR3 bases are TGCAGTGCTAGTGACTGGGGGGGGGCCTGGGAGACCCAGTACTTC.

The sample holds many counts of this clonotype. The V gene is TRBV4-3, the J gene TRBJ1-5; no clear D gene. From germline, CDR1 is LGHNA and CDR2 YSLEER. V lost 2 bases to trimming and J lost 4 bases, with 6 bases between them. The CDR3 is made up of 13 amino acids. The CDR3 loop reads CASSQLFNQPQHF. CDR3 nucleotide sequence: TGCGCCAGCAGCCAACTTTTTAATCAGCCCCAGCATTTT.

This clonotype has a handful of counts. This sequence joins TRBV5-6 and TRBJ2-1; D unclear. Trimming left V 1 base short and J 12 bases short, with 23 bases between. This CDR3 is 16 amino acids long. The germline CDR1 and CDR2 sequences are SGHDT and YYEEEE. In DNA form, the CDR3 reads TGTGCCAGCAGCTTGATGGTGGAACATGCCAATGAGTGGCAGTTCTTC. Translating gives CASSLMVEHANEWQFF.